The 27 T cell receptor beta chains presented below share a single source sample, sequenced in a study of identical twins. MiXCR, run by TCRdb on the 5' RACE reads, gives a single entry per CDR3 protein. The profile covers some 600,000 distinct CDR3 sequences, with 7.1% appearing a single time and 1.6% taken by the ten largest. This same sample was also part of a study on yellow fever vaccine responses in identical twins.

Sequenced input: PBMCs. These TCRs come from a woman under 30 in good health.

At least ten counts were recorded for this clonotype. The CDR3 DNA reads as TGCGCCAGCAGCAAGGAGACCGGGACAGGGACCTACGAGCAGTACTTC. Residues: CASSKETGTGTYEQYF. The chain is built from TRBV5-1 and TRBJ2-7, with 9 bases aligning to TRBD1. The CDR3 runs to 16 residues. J gave up 2 bases and V 4 bases, and 10 bases lay outside the gene matches. CDR1 SGHRS and CDR2 YFSETQ come from the germline V gene. Based on the CDR3 plus reference TRBV5-1 and TRBJ2-7, the full variable domain is KAGVTQTPRYLIKTRGQQVTLSCSPISGHRSVSWYQQTPGQGLQFLFEYFSETQRNKGNFPGRFSGRQFSNSRSEMNVSTLELGDSALYLCASSKETGTGTYEQYFGPGTRLTVT.

This clonotype was recorded at least ten times. The chain has TRBV5-5 and TRBJ1-5; D uncertain. Germline loops: CDR1 SGHKS, CDR2 YYEKEE (reference sequence). With 2 bases removed from V and 3 bases from J, the gap between germline ends came to 15 bases. This CDR3 has 16 amino acids. This CDR3 reads CASSFEAWQLNQPQHF. The CDR3 nucleotides are TGTGCCAGCAGCTTCGAGGCTTGGCAGCTCAATCAGCCCCAGCATTTT.

This clonotype was seen ten or more times. The V gene is TRBV12-3 or TRBV12-4, the J gene TRBJ1-2; perhaps TRBD1 as D (6 bases). The length of the CDR3 is 14 residues. With 2 bases removed from V and 7 bases from J, the gap between germline ends came to 14 bases. DNA for the CDR3: TGTGCCAGCAGTTTATATACGGGGGCGAGTGGCTACACCTTC. This gives the protein CASSLYTGASGYTF.

The V and J genes are TRBV2 and TRBJ2-1, with 9 bases fitting TRBD1. CDR1 is SNHLY and CDR2 is FYNNEI in the germline V gene. This CDR3 is built from 12 residues. The V gene end was trimmed by 4 bases and the J gene end by 11 bases; junction bases not matched to a gene: 3. CDR3 coding DNA: TGTGCCAGCAGTGGGACAGGGGCGAAGCAGTTCTTC. Translating gives CASSGTGAKQFF.

This clonotype was seen at least ten times. CDR3 loop: CATSRDPGKGEKLFF. The CDR3 coding sequence is TGTGCCACCAGCAGAGATCCTGGGAAGGGTGAAAAACTGTTTTTT. This chain joins TRBV15 and TRBJ1-4; no clear D gene. V shed 0 bases and J shed 7 bases, with 12 bases lying between them. The CDR3 totals 15 residues. CDR1 is LNHNV and CDR2 is YYDKDF in the germline V gene (reference sequence).

This chain uses TRBV10-3 with TRBJ2-1; D may match TRBD1 or TRBD2 (5 bases each). V lost 0 bases and J lost 4, with 13 bases in between. Per germline, CDR1 ENHRY and CDR2 SYGVKD. The CDR3 has 16 amino acids. This chain's CDR3 is CAISESTVTGYNEQFF. CDR3 in DNA: TGTGCCATCAGTGAGTCGACAGTTACGGGGTACAATGAGCAGTTCTTC.

This clonotype showed up many times. The CDR3 is CATSSFEGEETQYF. CDR3 sequence (DNA): TGTGCCACCAGCAGTTTTGAGGGTGAAGAGACCCAGTACTTC. The chain has TRBV15 and TRBJ2-5; possibly TRBD2 for D (5 bases). The V gene's germline CDR1 is LNHNV and CDR2 YYDKDF (reference sequence). The V end lost 3 bases, the J end lost 3 bases, and 11 bases lay between the germline ends. This CDR3 comprises 14 residues.

The chain uses TRBV6-5 and TRBJ2-1; the match to TRBD2 covers 8 bases. This CDR3 comprises 14 residues. With V trimmed by 4 bases and J by 7 bases, 6 bases remained unmatched. From germline, CDR1 is MNHEY and CDR2 SVGAGI. CDR3 sequence (DNA): TGTGCCAGCAGTTCGAGACTAGCGAGGAATGAGCAGTTCTTC. The encoded protein is CASSSRLARNEQFF.

The chain couples TRBV18 to TRBJ2-1, with 13 positions matching TRBD2. V lost 0 bases, J lost 4 bases, and 9 bases stayed unmatched. Germline assignment: CDR1 KGHSH and CDR2 LQKENI. The CDR3 covers 19 residues. The DNA for the CDR3 is TGTGCCAGCTCACCACCGGGACTAGCGGGGTCGTACTGGTACAATGAGCAGTTCTTC. Translated, it gives CASSPPGLAGSYWYNEQFF.

This clonotype appeared a few times. The J gene is TRBJ2-3, the V gene TRBV20-1, with TRBD2 matching 8 bases. Germline V gives CDR1 DFQATT, CDR2 SNEGSKA (reference sequence). The CDR3 loop spans 15 amino acids. The V and J ends lost 8 bases and 3 bases, in that order; junction bases with no gene match: 13. CDR3 in DNA: TGCAGTCTAGACGCGCGGACTAGCCGAACAGATACGCAGTATTTT. Translated, it gives CSLDARTSRTDTQYF.

The V call is TRBV6-1, the J call TRBJ1-5, with 7 bases aligning to TRBD1. With 5 bases clipped from V and 7 bases from J, the junction kept 5 bases outside the gene matches. The CDR3 totals 13 residues. Germline loops: CDR1 MNHNS, CDR2 SASEGT. The DNA for the CDR3 is TGTGCCAGCAGTCGGGACAGCTGGCAGCCCCAGCATTTT. As protein: CASSRDSWQPQHF.

This clonotype occurred many times. The chain has TRBV20-1 and TRBJ1-6, with D uncertain. The CDR3 is 14 residues long. CDR1 is DFQATT, CDR2 SNEGSKA, per germline (reference sequence). The ends were cut back, 1 base at V and 5 bases at J, with 9 bases in the middle. In DNA, the CDR3 is TGCAGTGCTAGAGTGACGGCAGATAATTCACCCCTCCACTTT. Encoded protein: CSARVTADNSPLHF.

This clonotype was detected a few times. Mismatch with germline at one junction end may stem from a read error. This chain connects TRBV20-1 to TRBJ2-5; tentatively, D is TRBD1 (6 bases). This CDR3 has 16 residues. In germline, CDR1 is DFQATT, CDR2 SNEGSKA (reference sequence). The CDR3 loop is CCARDPQGGGSETQYF. The CDR3 nucleotides are TGCTGTGCTAGAGATCCACAGGGCGGCGGCTCAGAGACCCAGTACTTC.

There are a few counts of this clonotype. This chain connects TRBV12-3 or TRBV12-4 to TRBJ1-2; the D gene is possibly TRBD1 (5 bases). The V and J ends lost 5 bases and 7 bases respectively, with 20 bases between them. This CDR3 comprises 15 residues. The CDR3 spells CASSKSGQIISGYTF. In DNA, the CDR3 is TGTGCCAGCAGTAAATCGGGGCAGATCATTTCTGGCTACACCTTC.

This chain joins TRBV28 and TRBJ1-1; D not resolved. The CDR3 covers 13 residues. Per germline, CDR1 MDHEN and CDR2 SYDVKM. With 5 bases removed from V and 4 bases from J, the gap between germline ends came to 11 bases. Written as DNA, the CDR3 is TGTGCCAGCAGTCTCCCGACCATCACTGAAGCTTTCTTT. Encoded protein: CASSLPTITEAFF.

This chain uses TRBV12-3 or TRBV12-4 with TRBJ1-2; D may be TRBD1 (5 bases). The CDR3 runs to 14 residues. Trimming shortened V by 3 bases and J by 2 bases, and 10 bases separated the two germline ends. CDR3 sequence (DNA): TGTGCCAGCAGTTTGGGACGCTACAACTATGGCTACACCTTC. Protein sequence: CASSLGRYNYGYTF.

This clonotype has a count of ten or more. This chain uses TRBV2 with TRBJ2-5; the D gene is possibly TRBD2 (5 bases). This CDR3 spans 15 amino acids. The ends were cut back, 0 bases at V and 2 bases at J, with 10 bases in the middle. Germline assignment: CDR1 SNHLY and CDR2 FYNNEI. The CDR3 DNA sequence: TGTGCCAGCAGTGAAGCGCGGGCAGATCAAGAGACCCAGTACTTC. Protein: CASSEARADQETQYF.

In nucleotides, the CDR3 is TGTGCCAGCAGCTTAGCGCACGGGGTCCAAGAGACCCAGTACTTC. Amino acids: CASSLAHGVQETQYF. The chain is built from TRBV7-8 and TRBJ2-5; weak D call: TRBD2 (5 bases). The V gene lost 0 bases and the J gene lost 1 base, with 9 bases spanning the gap. The germline V gene has CDR1 SGHVS and CDR2 FQNEAQ. The CDR3 runs to 15 residues.

The CDR3 nucleotides read TGTGCCAGCAGTCCTACAGAGATCCATGGCTACACCTTC. Its translation: CASSPTEIHGYTF. The chain couples TRBV6-1 to TRBJ1-2; D gene uncertain. V gave up 5 bases and J gave up 6 bases, with 13 bases separating them. The CDR3 consists of 13 residues. Germline V gives CDR1 MNHNS, CDR2 SASEGT.

This clonotype was observed at least ten times. The genes are TRBV7-2 and TRBJ2-1, with D perhaps matching TRBD1 or TRBD2 (7 bases each). The CDR3 spans 15 residues. V was shortened by 5 bases and J by 2 bases, with 13 bases between the two germline ends. CDR1 is SGHTA and CDR2 is FQGNSA in the germline V gene. CDR3 amino acids: CASSPRGGPYNEQFF. The CDR3, as DNA: TGTGCCAGCAGCCCCAGGGGGGGGCCCTACAATGAGCAGTTCTTC.

This chain links TRBV9 with TRBJ1-1; no reliable D call. V was cut by 0 bases and J by 7 bases, with 13 bases left in between. This CDR3 region has 14 residues. CDR1 is SGDLS, CDR2 YYNGEE, per germline. CDR3 amino acids: CASSVGTDGIEAFF. The CDR3 nucleotides read TGTGCCAGCAGCGTAGGCACGGATGGGATTGAAGCTTTCTTT.

This clonotype was seen many times. This chain joins TRBV20-1 and TRBJ2-2; TRBD2 matches 8 bases. Germline-derived CDR1 and CDR2 are DFQATT and SNEGSKA (reference sequence). The CDR3 has 15 amino acids. Trimming took 2 bases from V and 3 from J; bases not matched to a gene: 5. CDR3 bases: TGCAGTGCTAGAAAGAGCGGGGGCCACACCGGGGAGCTGTTTTTT. Residues: CSARKSGGHTGELFF.

This clonotype was seen repeatedly, ten times or more. V is TRBV20-1 and J is TRBJ1-1; D is uncertain. Germline CDR1 and CDR2: DFQATT and SNEGSKA (reference sequence). CDR3 size: 12 residues. Trimming stripped 4 bases from V and 4 bases from J, with 10 bases between. CDR3 sequence (DNA): TGCAGTGCTACCGGTGGTATCACTGAAGCTTTCTTT. Its translation is CSATGGITEAFF.

The V call is TRBV7-2, the J call TRBJ2-1; D is ambiguous. The CDR3 extends over 16 amino acids. Germline CDR1 reads SGHTA; CDR2 reads FQGNSA. V was shortened by 5 bases and J by 3 bases, with 17 bases between the two germline ends. This CDR3 reads CASSALPGLNYNEQFF. In DNA form, the CDR3 reads TGTGCCAGCAGCGCCCTTCCGGGCTTGAACTACAATGAGCAGTTCTTC. Full variable domain (remainder filled in from reference TRBV7-2 and TRBJ2-1): GAGVSQSPSNKVTEKGKDVELRCDPISGHTALYWYRQSLGQGLEFLIYFQGNSAPDKSGLPSDRFSAERTGGSVSTLTIQRTQQEDSAVYLCASSALPGLNYNEQFFGPGTRLTVL.

In this sample, this clonotype turned up a few times. The chain's CDR3 is CAGGDRESYGYTF. The CDR3 DNA follows: TGTGCCGGGGGGGACAGAGAGTCCTATGGCTACACCTTC. The chain couples TRBV19 to TRBJ1-2, with TRBD1 matching over 7 bases. CDR1 and CDR2 from the germline V gene are LNHDA and SQIVND (reference sequence). This CDR3 comprises 13 residues. The trim removed 11 bases at V and 4 bases at J, leaving 10 bases unmatched.

The chain is built from TRBV5-5 and TRBJ2-1; possibly TRBD2 for D (5 bases). From germline, CDR1 is SGHKS and CDR2 YYEKEE (reference sequence). Trimming took 0 bases from V and 0 from J, leaving 10 bases between them. The length of the CDR3 is 16 residues. CDR3 in DNA: TGTGCCAGCAGCTTGGCCGAGGGCTCCTCCTACAATGAGCAGTTCTTC. Its translation is CASSLAEGSSYNEQFF.

The J gene is TRBJ2-3, the V gene TRBV24-1; TRBD1 matches at 8 bases. Germline CDR1 is KGHDR and CDR2 is SFDVKD. This CDR3 is 16 amino acids long. J gave up 2 bases and V 3 bases, and 6 bases lay outside the gene matches. The CDR3 DNA is TGTGCCACCAGTGATCCAGACAGGGGCCCCACAGATACGCAGTATTTT. It is translated as CATSDPDRGPTDTQYF.